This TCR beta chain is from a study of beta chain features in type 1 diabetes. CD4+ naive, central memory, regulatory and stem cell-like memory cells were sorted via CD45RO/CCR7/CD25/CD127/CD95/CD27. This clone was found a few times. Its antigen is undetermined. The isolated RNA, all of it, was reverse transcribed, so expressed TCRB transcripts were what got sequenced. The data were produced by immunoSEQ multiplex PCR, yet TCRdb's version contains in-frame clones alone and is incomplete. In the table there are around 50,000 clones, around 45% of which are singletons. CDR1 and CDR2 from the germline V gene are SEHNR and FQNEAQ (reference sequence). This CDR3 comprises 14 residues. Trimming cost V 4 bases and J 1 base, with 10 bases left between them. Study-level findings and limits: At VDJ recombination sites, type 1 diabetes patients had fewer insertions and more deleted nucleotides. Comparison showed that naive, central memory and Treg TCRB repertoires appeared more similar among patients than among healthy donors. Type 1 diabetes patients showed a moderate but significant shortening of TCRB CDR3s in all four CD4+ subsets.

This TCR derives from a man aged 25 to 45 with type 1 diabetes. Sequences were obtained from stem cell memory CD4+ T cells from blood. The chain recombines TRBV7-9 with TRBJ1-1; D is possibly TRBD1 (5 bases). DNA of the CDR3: TGTGCCAGCAGCTCAGGGCCGGGGAACACTGAAGCTTTCTTT. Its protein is CASSSGPGNTEAFF.